This T cell receptor (beta chain) appears in the sequencing data of a study of beta chain features in type 1 diabetes. The germline V gene encodes CDR1 SGHNT and CDR2 YYREEE (reference sequence). This CDR3 spans 12 amino acids. Trimming left V 6 bases short and J 5 bases short, with 11 bases between. Study-wide findings and caveats: In all four CD4+ subsets, TCRB CDR3 length was significantly, moderately reduced in type 1 diabetes.

Every isolated RNA sample was fully reverse transcribed, so sequencing captured expressed TCRB transcripts. Clones were sequenced by immunoSEQ multiplex PCR, and TCRdb holds only the in-frame ones, with some missing. The sample lists 330,000 or so clones; roughly an eighth were seen once. In this sample, this clone turned up a few times. Antigen: not known. This TCR derives from a woman under 30 with type 1 diabetes. This sequence joins TRBV5-4 and TRBJ2-5; no firm D call. Sequencing was carried out using naive CD4+ T cells from blood. The CDR3 is CASNLHGETQYF. DNA for the CDR3: TGTGCCAGCAACCTCCACGGGGAGACCCAGTACTTC.